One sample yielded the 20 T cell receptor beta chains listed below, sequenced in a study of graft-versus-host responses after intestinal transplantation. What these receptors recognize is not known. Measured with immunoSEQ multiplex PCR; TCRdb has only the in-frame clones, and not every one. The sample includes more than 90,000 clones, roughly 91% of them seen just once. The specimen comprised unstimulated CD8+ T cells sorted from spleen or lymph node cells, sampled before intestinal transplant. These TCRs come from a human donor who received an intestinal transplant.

The CDR3 region has the DNA TGTGCCAGCAGCGACTGGGTTGGGACAGGGGGTGAAAAACTGTTTTTT. Translated: CASSDWVGTGGEKLFF. The chain combines TRBV7-9 with TRBJ1-4, with 11 bases identical to TRBD1. Losses at the gene ends were 5 bases for V and 7 bases for J; bases not matched to a gene: 9. The CDR3 consists of 16 residues. CDR1 and CDR2 (germline): SEHNR, FQNEAQ (reference sequence).

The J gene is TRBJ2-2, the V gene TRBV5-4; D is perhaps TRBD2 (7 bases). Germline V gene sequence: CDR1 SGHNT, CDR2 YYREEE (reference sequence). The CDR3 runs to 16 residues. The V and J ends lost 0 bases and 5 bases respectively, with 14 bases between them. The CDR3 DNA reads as TGTGCCAGCAGCTTGGCGGGGGCGGGGGTAACCGGGGAGCTGTTTTTT. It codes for CASSLAGAGVTGELFF.

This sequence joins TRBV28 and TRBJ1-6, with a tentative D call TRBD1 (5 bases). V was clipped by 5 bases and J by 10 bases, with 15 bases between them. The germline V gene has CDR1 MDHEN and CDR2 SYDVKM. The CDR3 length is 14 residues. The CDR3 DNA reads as TGTGCCAGCAGTATAAATGGGGACTGGTCACCCCTCCACTTT. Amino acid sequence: CASSINGDWSPLHF.

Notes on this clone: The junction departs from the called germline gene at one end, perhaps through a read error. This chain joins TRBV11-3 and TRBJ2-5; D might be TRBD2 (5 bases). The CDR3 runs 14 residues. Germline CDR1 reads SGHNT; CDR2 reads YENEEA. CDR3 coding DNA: TGTGCCGGCAGCTTAAGGATGGAGGCGGGGACCCAGTACTTC. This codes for CAGSLRMEAGTQYF.

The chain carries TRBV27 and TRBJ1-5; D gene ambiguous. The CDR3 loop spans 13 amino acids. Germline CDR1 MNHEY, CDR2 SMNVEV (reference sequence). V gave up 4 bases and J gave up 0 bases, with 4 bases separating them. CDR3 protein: CASSSYSNQPQHF. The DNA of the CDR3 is TGTGCCAGCAGTTCTTATAGCAATCAGCCCCAGCATTTT.

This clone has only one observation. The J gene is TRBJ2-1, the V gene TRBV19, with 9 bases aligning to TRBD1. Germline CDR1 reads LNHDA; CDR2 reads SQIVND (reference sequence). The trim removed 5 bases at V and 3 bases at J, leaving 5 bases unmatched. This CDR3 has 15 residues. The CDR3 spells CASSQPGQGYNEQFF. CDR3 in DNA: TGTGCCAGTAGTCAACCGGGACAGGGCTACAATGAGCAGTTCTTC.

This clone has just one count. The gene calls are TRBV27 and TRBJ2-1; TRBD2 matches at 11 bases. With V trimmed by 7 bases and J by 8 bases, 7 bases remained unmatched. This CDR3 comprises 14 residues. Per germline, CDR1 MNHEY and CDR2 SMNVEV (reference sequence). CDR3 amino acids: CASKTSGSTDEQFF. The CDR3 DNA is TGTGCCAGCAAAACTAGCGGGAGTACGGATGAGCAGTTCTTC.

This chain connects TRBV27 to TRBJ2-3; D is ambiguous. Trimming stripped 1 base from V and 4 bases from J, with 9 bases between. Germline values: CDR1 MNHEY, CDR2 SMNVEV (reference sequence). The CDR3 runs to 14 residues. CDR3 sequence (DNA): TGTGCCAGCAGTTTATTGGTAGATTCAGATACGCAGTATTTT. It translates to CASSLLVDSDTQYF.

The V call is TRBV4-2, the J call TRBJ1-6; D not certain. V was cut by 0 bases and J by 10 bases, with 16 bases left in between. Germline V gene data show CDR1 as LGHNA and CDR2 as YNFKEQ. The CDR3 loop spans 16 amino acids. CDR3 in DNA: TGTGCCAGCAGCCAAGATTTCGGCGGCATCGGATCACCCCTCCACTTT. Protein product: CASSQDFGGIGSPLHF.

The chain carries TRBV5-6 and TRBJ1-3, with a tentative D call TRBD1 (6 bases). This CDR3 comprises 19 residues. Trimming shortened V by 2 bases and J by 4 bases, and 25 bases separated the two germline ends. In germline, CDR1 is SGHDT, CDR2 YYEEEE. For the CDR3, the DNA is TGTGCCAGCAGCTTTTCGTCGAACACTGCTAACAGGGTAGGAAACACCATATATTTT. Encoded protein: CASSFSSNTANRVGNTIYF.

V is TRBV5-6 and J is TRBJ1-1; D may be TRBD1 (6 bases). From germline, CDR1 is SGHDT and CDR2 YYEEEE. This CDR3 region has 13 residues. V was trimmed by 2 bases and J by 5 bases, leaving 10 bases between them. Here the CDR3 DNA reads TGTGCCAGCAGCTTACAGGGACGAACTGAAGCTTTCTTT. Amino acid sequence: CASSLQGRTEAFF.

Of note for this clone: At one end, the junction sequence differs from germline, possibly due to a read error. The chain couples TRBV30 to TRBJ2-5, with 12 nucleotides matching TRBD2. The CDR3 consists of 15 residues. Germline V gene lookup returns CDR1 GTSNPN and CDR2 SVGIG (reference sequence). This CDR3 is CAWSASGGAQEAQYF. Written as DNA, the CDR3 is TGTGCCTGGAGTGCTAGCGGGGGGGCTCAAGAGGCCCAGTACTTC.

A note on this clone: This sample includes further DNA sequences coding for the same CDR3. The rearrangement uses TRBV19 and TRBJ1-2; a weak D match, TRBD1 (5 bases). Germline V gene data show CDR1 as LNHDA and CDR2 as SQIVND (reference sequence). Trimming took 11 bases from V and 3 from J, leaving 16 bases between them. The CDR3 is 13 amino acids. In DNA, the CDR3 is TGTGCCGTCACGGGGGGGTCGTACTATGGCTACACCTTC. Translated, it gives CAVTGGSYYGYTF.

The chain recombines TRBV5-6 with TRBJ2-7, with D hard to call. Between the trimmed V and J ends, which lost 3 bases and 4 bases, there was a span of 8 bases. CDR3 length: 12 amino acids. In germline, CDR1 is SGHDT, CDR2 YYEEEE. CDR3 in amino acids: CASSSRRYEQYF. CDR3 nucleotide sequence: TGTGCCAGCAGCTCGAGAAGATACGAGCAGTACTTC.

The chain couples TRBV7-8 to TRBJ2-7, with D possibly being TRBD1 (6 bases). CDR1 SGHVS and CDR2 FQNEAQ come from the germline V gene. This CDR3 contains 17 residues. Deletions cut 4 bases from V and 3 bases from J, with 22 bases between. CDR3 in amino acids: CASSWHKDRPDFYEQYF. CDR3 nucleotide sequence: TGTGCCAGCAGCTGGCATAAAGACAGGCCGGATTTCTACGAGCAGTACTTC.

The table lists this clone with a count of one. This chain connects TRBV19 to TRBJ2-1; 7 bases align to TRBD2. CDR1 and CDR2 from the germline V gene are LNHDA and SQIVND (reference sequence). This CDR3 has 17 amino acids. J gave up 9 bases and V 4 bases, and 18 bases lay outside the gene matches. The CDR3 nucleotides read TGTGCCAGTAGTAGTCTCTTGATCGGGGAGGGCCGCTTTGAGCAGTTCTTC. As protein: CASSSLLIGEGRFEQFF.

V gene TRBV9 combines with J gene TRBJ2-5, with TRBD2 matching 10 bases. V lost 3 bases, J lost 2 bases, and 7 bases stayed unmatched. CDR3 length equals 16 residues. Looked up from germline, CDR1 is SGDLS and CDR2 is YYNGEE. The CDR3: CASSGIAGGPQETQYF. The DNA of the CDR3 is TGTGCCAGCAGCGGAATAGCGGGGGGCCCTCAAGAGACCCAGTACTTC.

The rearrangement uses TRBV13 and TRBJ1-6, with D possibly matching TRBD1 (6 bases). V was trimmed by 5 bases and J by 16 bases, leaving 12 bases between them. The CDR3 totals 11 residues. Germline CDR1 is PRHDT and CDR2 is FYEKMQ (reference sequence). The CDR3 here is CASSLDSKLHF. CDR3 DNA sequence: TGTGCCAGCAGCCTGGACAGTAAGCTCCACTTT.

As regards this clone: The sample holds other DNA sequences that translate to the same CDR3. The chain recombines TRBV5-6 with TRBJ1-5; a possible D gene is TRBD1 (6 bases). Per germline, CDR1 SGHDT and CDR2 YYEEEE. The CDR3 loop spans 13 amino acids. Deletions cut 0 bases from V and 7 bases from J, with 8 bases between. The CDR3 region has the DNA TGTGCCAGCAGCTTGGGGGGGGGCCAGCCCCAGCATTTT. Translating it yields CASSLGGGQPQHF.

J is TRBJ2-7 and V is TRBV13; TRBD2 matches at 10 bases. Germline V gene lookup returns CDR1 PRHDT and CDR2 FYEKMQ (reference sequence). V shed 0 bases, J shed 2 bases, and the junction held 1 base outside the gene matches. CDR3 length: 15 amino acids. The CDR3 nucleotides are TGTGCCAGCAGCTTAGGGACTAGCGGGCCCTACGAGCAGTACTTC. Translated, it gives CASSLGTSGPYEQYF.